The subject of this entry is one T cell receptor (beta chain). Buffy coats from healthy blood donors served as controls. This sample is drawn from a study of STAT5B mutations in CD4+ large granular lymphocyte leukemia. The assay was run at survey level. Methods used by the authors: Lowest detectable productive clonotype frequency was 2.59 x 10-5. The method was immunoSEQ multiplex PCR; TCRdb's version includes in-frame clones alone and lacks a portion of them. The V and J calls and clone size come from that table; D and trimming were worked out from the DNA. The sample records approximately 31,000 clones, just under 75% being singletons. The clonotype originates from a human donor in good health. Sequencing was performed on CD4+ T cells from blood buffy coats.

The CDR3 region has the DNA TGTGCCAGCAGCCGGCGGGGGTCTGGGGCCAACGTCCTGACTTTC. Translation: CASSRRGSGANVLTF. The V and J genes are TRBV5-6 and TRBJ2-6; 7 bases line up with TRBD2. The CDR3 is 15 amino acids. CDR1 is SGHDT and CDR2 is YYEEEE in the germline V gene. V dropped 4 bases and J dropped 1; count of bases not matched to a gene: 2.